The rows below give T cell receptor beta chains drawn from one sample of a study of technical replicates of blood from a few donors. The method was immunoSEQ multiplex PCR; TCRdb's version includes in-frame clones alone and lacks a portion of them. The sample contains some 13,000 clones, 85% to 95% of which appear only once. Sequences were obtained from PBMCs. Every receptor here comes from a human donor in good health. The CDR3 runs from the conserved cysteine through the conserved F or W. The order of the fields is D gene, V gene, clone size, J gene, CDR3 protein, CDR3 DNA. A D gene is named only where the DNA matches it firmly. Not all rows give a size; the values are once, few, many and, for expanded clones, a class.

>-|TRBV18|-|TRBJ1-1
CASSQGRNTEAFF
TGTGCCAGCTCCCAGGGTAGAAACACTGAAGCTTTCTTT
>TRBD1|TRBV19|-|TRBJ2-1
CASSIGDRGYNEQFF
TGTGCCAGTAGTATAGGGGACAGGGGTTACAATGAGCAGTTCTTC
>TRBD2|TRBV4-2|-|TRBJ2-3
CASSQDLAGGTDTQYF
TGTGCCAGCAGCCAAGATCTAGCGGGAGGCACAGATACGCAGTATTTT
>TRBD2|TRBV4-1|few|TRBJ2-7
CASSHLAGGAYEQYF
TGCGCCAGCAGCCATCTAGCGGGAGGAGCCTACGAGCAGTACTTC
>TRBD1|TRBV18|once|TRBJ2-7
CASSMGTGAYEQYF
TGTGCCAGCTCTATGGGGACAGGGGCCTACGAGCAGTACTTC
>-|TRBV28|-|TRBJ1-3
CASRLLQGDSGNTIYF
TGTGCCAGCAGGCTTTTACAGGGCGACTCTGGAAACACCATATATTTT
>-|TRBV30|-|TRBJ2-5
CAWSVEGTQYF
TGTGCCTGGAGTGTCGAGGGGACCCAGTACTTC
>-|TRBV6-5|-|TRBJ2-2
CASSYFQGTGELFF
TGTGCCAGCAGTTATTTCCAGGGGACCGGGGAGCTGTTTTTT
>TRBD2|TRBV7-9|-|TRBJ2-5
CASSSLSGGETQYF
TGTGCCAGCAGCTCACTTAGCGGGGGAGAGACCCAGTACTTC
>TRBD1|TRBV27|-|TRBJ1-2
CASSGDRGGGYTF
TGTGCCAGCAGTGGAGACAGGGGTGGCGGCTACACCTTC
>TRBD1|TRBV30|few|TRBJ2-2
CAWSAGQGTGELFF
TGTGCCTGGAGTGCCGGACAGGGGACCGGGGAGCTGTTTTTT
>TRBD1|TRBV18|-|TRBJ2-7
CASSRPGQTYEQYF
TGTGCCAGCTCAAGACCGGGACAGACCTACGAGCAGTACTTC
>-|TRBV29-1|-|TRBJ1-1
CSVLKRANTEAFF
TGCAGCGTTTTAAAGCGGGCGAACACTGAAGCTTTCTTT
>TRBD2|TRBV19|-|TRBJ2-1
CASSITASGRGEQFF
TGTGCCAGTAGTATAACGGCTAGCGGGAGGGGTGAGCAGTTCTTC
>-|TRBV21-1|-|TRBJ2-5
CASSNGGAGRGCKYF
TGTGCCAGCAGCAATGGGGGAGCCGGCAGGGGATGCAAGTACTTC
>-|TRBV5-1|-|TRBJ2-2
CASSLGLLTGELFF
TGCGCCAGCAGCTTGGGACTACTCACCGGGGAGCTGTTTTTT
>-|TRBV29-1|-|TRBJ2-7
CSVEATRENSSYEQYF
TGCAGCGTTGAGGCCACGAGGGAAAATAGCTCCTACGAGCAGTACTTC
>TRBD2|TRBV6-5|-|TRBJ2-3
CASNTASGRTDTQYF
TGTGCCAGCAATACTGCTAGCGGGAGAACAGATACGCAGTATTTT
>-|TRBV7-7|-|TRBJ2-1
CASSLRRGLVSGGFQYNEQFF
TGTGCCAGCAGCTTACGCAGGGGGCTGGTTAGCGGGGGCTTCCAATACAATGAGCAGTTCTTC
>TRBD2|TRBV5-1|once|TRBJ2-7
CASSLGVAGDYEQYF
TGCGCCAGCAGCTTGGGGGTAGCGGGAGACTACGAGCAGTACTTC
>TRBD2|TRBV6-1|-|TRBJ2-5
CASSELAGGPETQYF
TGTGCCAGCAGTGAACTAGCGGGAGGGCCAGAGACCCAGTACTTC